The 30 T cell receptor beta chains listed next were all sequenced from one sample in a study of blood T cell repertoires in COVID-19. Produced via immunoSEQ multiplex PCR; TCRdb's table is partial and in-frame only. The sample yields 300,000 to 350,000 clones, over 80% seen once. Specimen: peripheral blood. The receptors were sampled from a man between 25 and 39 years old with COVID-19, enrolled during active disease.

This chain joins TRBV6-5 and TRBJ2-7; D might be TRBD1 (6 bases). Deletions cut 6 bases from V and 2 bases from J, with 14 bases between. The CDR3 covers 14 residues. Per germline, CDR1 MNHEY and CDR2 SVGAGI. CDR3 amino acids: CASRPGQFAYEQYF. CDR3 coding DNA: TGTGCCAGCAGACCGGGACAATTTGCCTACGAGCAGTACTTC.

The chain joins TRBV4-3 to TRBJ1-4, with a possible D match to TRBD1 (6 bases). V lost 2 bases, J lost 6 bases, and 16 bases lay in between. CDR3 length equals 16 residues. CDR1 is LGHNA and CDR2 is YSLEER in the germline V gene. CDR3 nucleotides: TGCGCCAGCAGCCAACTATCAGGGGCCGACGATGAAAAACTGTTTTTT. The encoded protein is CASSQLSGADDEKLFF.

Judged by abundance, this clone is medium-sized. The chain has TRBV15 and TRBJ2-6, with D tentatively TRBD1 (5 bases). Between the trimmed V and J ends, which lost 0 bases and 0 bases, there was a span of 6 bases. Germline V lookup: CDR1 LNHNV, CDR2 YYDKDF (reference sequence). CDR3 length: 16 amino acids. The CDR3 DNA sequence: TGTGCCACCAGCAGAGAACAGGACTCTGGGGCCAACGTCCTGACTTTC. Translating it yields CATSREQDSGANVLTF.

CDR3 sequence: CASSLWGRTNYGYTF. The CDR3 coding sequence is TGTGCCAGCAGTTTATGGGGCAGGACTAACTATGGCTACACCTTC. V usage is TRBV28 and J usage is TRBJ1-2; D is unclear. The CDR3 length is 15 residues. The V gene's germline CDR1 is MDHEN and CDR2 SYDVKM. Between the trimmed V and J ends, which lost 0 bases and 0 bases, there was a span of 8 bases.

V and J are TRBV3-1 (or the pseudogene TRBV3-2) and TRBJ1-1; a weak D match, TRBD1 (5 bases). V dropped 4 bases and J dropped 6 bases, with 18 bases sitting between them. Germline values: CDR1 LGHDT, CDR2 YNNKEL (reference sequence). This CDR3 region has 15 residues. CDR3 in amino acids: CASSPWGTKWAEAFF. DNA for the CDR3: TGTGCCAGCAGCCCCTGGGGGACTAAATGGGCTGAAGCTTTCTTT.

This chain connects TRBV27 to TRBJ1-3; D gene ambiguous. V was pared by 4 bases and J by 3 bases, with 10 bases between. The length of the CDR3 is 14 residues. The germline gives CDR1 MNHEY, CDR2 SMNVEV (reference sequence). CDR3 sequence: CASSSLRGGNTIYF. For the CDR3, the DNA is TGTGCCAGCAGTTCCCTACGTGGTGGAAACACCATATATTTT.

In DNA form, the CDR3 reads TGTGCCAGCTTTATGAACACTGAAGCTTTCTTT. Residues: CASFMNTEAFF. The rearrangement joins TRBV2 to TRBJ1-1; D remains ambiguous. The germline V gene has CDR1 SNHLY and CDR2 FYNNEI. V gave up 8 bases and J gave up 0 bases, with 4 bases separating them. CDR3 size: 11 residues.

About this clone itself: Other DNA sequences of this sample code for an identical CDR3. Written as DNA, the CDR3 is TGTGCCAGCAGTTACAGGGGGCAGGAGACCCAGTACTTC. This codes for CASSYRGQETQYF. The rearrangement uses TRBV12-3 or TRBV12-4 and TRBJ2-5; 9 nucleotides match TRBD1. CDR3 size: 13 residues. J gave up 5 bases and V 4 bases, and 2 bases lay outside the gene matches.

This clone was counted a few times. The gene calls are TRBV3-1 (or the pseudogene TRBV3-2) and TRBJ2-5, with a weak D call TRBD2 (5 bases). The CDR3 covers 15 residues. Looked up from germline, CDR1 is LGHDT and CDR2 is YNNKEL (reference sequence). The ends were cut back, 1 base at V and 4 bases at J, with 13 bases in the middle. The CDR3 here is CASSQGDYHRETQYF. For the CDR3, the DNA is TGTGCCAGCAGCCAAGGAGACTATCATAGAGAGACCCAGTACTTC.

This clone was recorded once. The chain recombines TRBV6-5 with TRBJ2-7; D perhaps matches TRBD2 (6 bases). This CDR3 has 13 amino acids. V dropped 11 bases and J dropped 3 bases, with 17 bases sitting between them. Germline V gene lookup returns CDR1 MNHEY and CDR2 SVGAGI. Here the CDR3 DNA reads TGTGCCGCGACCCGGCGGGGAAACTACGAGCAGTACTTC. This sequence encodes CAATRRGNYEQYF.

This chain links TRBV6-5 with TRBJ2-3, with TRBD1 matching over 7 bases. The CDR3 has 16 amino acids. Germline V lookup: CDR1 MNHEY, CDR2 SVGAGI. With V trimmed by 2 bases and J by 0 bases, 5 bases remained unmatched. The CDR3 loop reads CASSYGQALSTDTQYF. As DNA, the CDR3 is TGTGCCAGCAGTTACGGACAGGCCCTGAGCACAGATACGCAGTATTTT.

The rearrangement links TRBV5-4 to TRBJ2-3; D is possibly TRBD1 (5 bases). The CDR3 spans 17 residues. Germline V gene lookup returns CDR1 SGHNT and CDR2 YYREEE (reference sequence). Trimming took 2 bases from V and 0 from J, leaving 16 bases between them. CDR3 residues: CASSFYAGYTSTDTQYF. Written as DNA, the CDR3 is TGTGCCAGCAGCTTTTATGCAGGGTATACTAGCACAGATACGCAGTATTTT.

The chain combines TRBV7-9 with TRBJ2-3, with TRBD2 matching over 9 bases. The CDR3 totals 16 residues. Germline assignment: CDR1 SEHNR and CDR2 FQNEAQ (reference sequence). Losses at the gene ends were 5 bases for V and 4 bases for J; bases not matched to a gene: 10. CDR3: CASSPYSGSGADTQYF. The CDR3 region has the DNA TGTGCCAGCAGCCCCTATAGCGGGAGTGGCGCAGATACGCAGTATTTT. Together with reference TRBV7-9 and TRBJ2-3, the CDR3 gives the full variable domain: DTGVSQNPRHKITKRGQNVTFRCDPISEHNRLYWYRQTLGQGPEFLTYFQNEAQLEKSRLLSDRFSAERPKGSFSTLEIQRTEQGDSAMYLCASSPYSGSGADTQYFGPGTRLTVL.

The chain joins TRBV6-5 to TRBJ1-5; D not certain. Per the germline V gene, CDR1 is MNHEY and CDR2 is SVGAGI. With 10 bases removed from V and 4 bases from J, the gap between germline ends came to 14 bases. The CDR3 runs 13 residues. CDR3 DNA sequence: TGTGCCACCTCTTACGGGGTGAATCAGCCCCAGCATTTT. Translated, it gives CATSYGVNQPQHF.

The chain has TRBV9 and TRBJ2-3; 7 bases map to TRBD2. The CDR3 extends over 13 amino acids. Germline values: CDR1 SGDLS, CDR2 YYNGEE. V was clipped by 3 bases and J by 2 bases; unmatched bases: 0. In nucleotides, the CDR3 is TGTGCCAGCAGCGGGGACTACACAGATACGCAGTATTTT. Protein sequence: CASSGDYTDTQYF.

J is TRBJ2-7 and V is TRBV7-2; tentative D call: TRBD2 (6 bases). This CDR3 comprises 15 residues. Germline CDR1 SGHTA, CDR2 FQGNSA. V lost 6 bases and J lost 0, with 15 bases in between. CDR3 coding DNA: TGTGCCAGCAGTTTTTATGACGGGAGCTCCTACGAGCAGTACTTC. It is translated as CASSFYDGSSYEQYF.

The chain uses TRBV5-1 and TRBJ2-7; no clear D. The germline V gene has CDR1 SGHRS and CDR2 YFSETQ. V was trimmed by 0 bases and J by 7 bases, leaving 11 bases between them. This CDR3 has 13 amino acids. CDR3 sequence: CASSLGAGWEQYF. The CDR3 DNA sequence: TGCGCCAGCAGCTTGGGGGCCGGATGGGAGCAGTACTTC.

The chain joins TRBV6-5 to TRBJ2-7, with a weak D call TRBD2 (6 bases). Trimming stripped 8 bases from V and 1 base from J, with 18 bases between. The germline V gene encodes CDR1 MNHEY and CDR2 SVGAGI. This CDR3 region has 15 residues. The CDR3 DNA sequence: TGTGCCAGCGGCTATACCGGGAGCCTATCCTACGAGCAGTACTTC. It translates to CASGYTGSLSYEQYF.

The V and J genes are TRBV7-9 and TRBJ2-5; TRBD2 aligns across 10 bases. The CDR3 contains 17 residues. CDR1 SEHNR and CDR2 FQNEAQ come from the germline V gene (reference sequence). Trimming at V came to 1 base and at J to 5 bases, leaving 10 bases not matched to a gene. CDR3 sequence: CASSLDWGLASTETQYF. Here the CDR3 DNA reads TGTGCCAGCAGCTTAGATTGGGGACTAGCGTCAACGGAGACCCAGTACTTC. The whole variable domain, remainder taken from reference TRBV7-9 and TRBJ2-5, is DTGVSQNPRHKITKRGQNVTFRCDPISEHNRLYWYRQTLGQGPEFLTYFQNEAQLEKSRLLSDRFSAERPKGSFSTLEIQRTEQGDSAMYLCASSLDWGLASTETQYFGPGTRLLVL.

The chain uses TRBV13 and TRBJ2-7; D might be TRBD1 (5 bases). V lost 5 bases and J 2 bases, leaving 13 bases between the germline ends. Looked up from germline, CDR1 is PRHDT and CDR2 is FYEKMQ (reference sequence). The CDR3 extends over 14 amino acids. The CDR3 loop reads CASSLRDPPYEQYF. CDR3 coding DNA: TGTGCCAGCAGCCTCAGGGATCCCCCCTACGAGCAGTACTTC.

This clone was seen a few times. J is TRBJ2-4 and V is TRBV24-1; D perhaps matches TRBD1 (6 bases). Trimming stripped 7 bases from V and 5 bases from J, with 11 bases between. CDR1 KGHDR and CDR2 SFDVKD come from the germline V gene. The length of the CDR3 is 13 residues. The CDR3, as DNA: TGTGCCACCAGCCTGTCAGGGGAAAACATTCAGTACTTC. Translation: CATSLSGENIQYF.

The chain is built from TRBV4-3 and TRBJ2-3; 7 bases match TRBD1. Losses at the gene ends were 2 bases for V and 2 bases for J; bases not matched to a gene: 4. The CDR3 consists of 15 residues. The germline gives CDR1 LGHNA, CDR2 YSLEER. The DNA of the CDR3 is TGCGCCAGCAGCCAACAACAGGGGTCCACAGATACGCAGTATTTT. Its translation is CASSQQQGSTDTQYF.

The CDR3 sequence is CASSLPDQETQYF. DNA for the CDR3: TGTGCCAGCAGTTTGCCAGACCAAGAGACCCAGTACTTC. The V and J genes are TRBV27 and TRBJ2-5; D gene ambiguous. Germline V gene sequence: CDR1 MNHEY, CDR2 SMNVEV (reference sequence). The CDR3 spans 13 residues. V lost 3 bases, J lost 0 bases, and 5 bases lay in between.

V gene TRBV2 combines with J gene TRBJ2-6; D is undetermined. The V and J ends lost 4 bases and 3 bases respectively, with 7 bases between them. The germline gives CDR1 SNHLY, CDR2 FYNNEI. The CDR3 has 14 residues. The CDR3 loop is CASSAFFGANVLTF. The CDR3 region has the DNA TGTGCCAGCAGTGCTTTCTTTGGGGCCAACGTCCTGACTTTC.

This chain uses TRBV7-3 with TRBJ1-6; D ambiguous. V was pared by 6 bases and J by 6 bases, with 12 bases between. Germline V lookup: CDR1 SGHTA, CDR2 FQGTGA. This CDR3 contains 14 residues. The DNA for the CDR3 is TGTGCCAGCAGTGAGGGAGGGAGTAATTCACCCCTCCACTTT. This sequence encodes CASSEGGSNSPLHF. The whole variable domain, remainder taken from reference TRBV7-3 and TRBJ1-6, is GAGVSQTPSNKVTEKGKYVELRCDPISGHTALYWYRQSLGQGPEFLIYFQGTGAADDSGLPNDRFFAVRPEGSVSTLKIQRTERGDSAVYLCASSEGGSNSPLHFGNGTRLTVT.

The V call is TRBV7-7, the J call TRBJ2-2, with 8 bases that match TRBD2. The J segment lost 6 bases and the V segment lost 2 bases, leaving 8 bases of the junction unmatched. Germline V lookup: CDR1 SSHAT, CDR2 FNYEAQ (reference sequence). This CDR3 comprises 16 residues. CDR3 amino acids: CASSLYPGGPAGELFF. The CDR3 nucleotides are TGTGCCAGCAGCTTATACCCGGGAGGGCCGGCCGGGGAGCTGTTTTTT.

The chain is built from TRBV11-1 and TRBJ1-6; D uncertain. The length of the CDR3 is 16 residues. V was shortened by 3 bases and J by 8 bases, with 17 bases between the two germline ends. Germline CDR1 and CDR2: SGHAT and FQDESV (reference sequence). The CDR3 protein is CASSFGRTGWDSPLHF. The CDR3 DNA reads TGTGCCAGCAGCTTTGGGAGAACGGGGTGGGATTCACCCCTCCACTTT. The whole variable domain, filled in from reference TRBV11-1 and TRBJ1-6, reads EAEVAQSPRYKITEKSQAVAFWCDPISGHATLYWYRQILGQGPELLVQFQDESVVDDSQLPKDRFSAERLKGVDSTLKIQPAELGDSAMYLCASSFGRTGWDSPLHFGNGTRLTVT.

The V call is TRBV25-1, the J call TRBJ2-7; D might be TRBD1 (5 bases). Germline CDR1 is MGHDK and CDR2 is SYGVNS. V lost 3 bases, J lost 4 bases, and 13 bases lay in between. There are 14 residues in the CDR3. CDR3 nucleotide sequence: TGTGCCAGCAGTGATCCATCTACAGGTTACGAGCAGTACTTC. Protein sequence: CASSDPSTGYEQYF.

The V gene is TRBV2, the J gene TRBJ1-2; unclear D gene. The CDR3 contains 15 residues. Between the trimmed V and J ends, which lost 5 bases and 3 bases, there was a span of 16 bases. Germline V CDR1 and CDR2: SNHLY, FYNNEI. DNA for the CDR3: TGTGCCAGCAGTATACCGTCCCCCGCAGACTATGGCTACACCTTC. It translates to CASSIPSPADYGYTF.

V gene TRBV11-3 combines with J gene TRBJ2-7, with TRBD2 matching over 7 bases. The V and J ends lost 0 bases and 6 bases, in that order; junction bases with no gene match: 2. Germline CDR1 reads SGHNT; CDR2 reads YENEEA. This CDR3 region has 13 residues. The CDR3 DNA reads TGTGCCAGCAGCTTAGATGGGGGGGGCGAGCAGTACTTC. This codes for CASSLDGGGEQYF.